The clone carrying this T cell receptor beta chain appeared a few times. Antigen unknown. Unique molecular identifiers were in the cDNA, with template-switch universal primer binding. TCRdb itself ran the 5' RACE reads through MiXCR, one entry per CDR3 protein. The sample shows hundreds of thousands of distinct CDR3 sequences, around 5.7% of them seen only once. Germline V gene data show CDR1 as SGHAT and CDR2 as FQNNGV. CDR3 size: 17 residues. V lost 2 bases to trimming and J lost 1 base, with 17 bases between them. The data belong to a study of identical twins. Study observations and caveats: Not following the same donors, the study drew its conclusions from cross-sectional statistical analysis.

The donor group consisted entirely of healthy Caucasians. The rearrangement links TRBV11-2 to TRBJ1-1; tentative D call: TRBD1 (5 bases). The source of this sequence is a young man in good health. The sequencing sample was made of naive T cells sorted from blood. This CDR3 reads CASSLMRGRGENTEAFF. CDR3 in DNA: TGTGCCAGCAGCTTAATGCGGGGTCGAGGGGAGAACACTGAAGCTTTCTTT.